The T cell receptor (beta chain) described here comes from a study of OX40 agonist ivuxolimab in advanced cancers. The overall study: Patients undergoing dose escalation presented with hepatocellular carcinoma, melanoma, renal cell or head and neck cancer. Prior checkpoint blockade (anti-PD-1, anti-PD-L1 or anti-CTLA-4) was permitted; approximately 41% had it. Study-wide findings and caveats: Relative to CD4+, CD8+ T cells held more expanded clones on average. Researchers did not determine the expanded peripheral T cells' antigen specificity.

Sequenced by immunoSEQ multiplex PCR; TCRdb stores in-frame clones only, minus some. Of about 73,000 clones in the sample, approximately 90% were seen once. The CDR3 is 14 residues long. Germline assignment: CDR1 SGHDT and CDR2 YYEEEE. Between the trimmed V and J ends, which lost 0 bases and 10 bases, there was a span of 14 bases. In the case of this clone: What it binds is not known.

The receptor's source is an adult with an advanced solid tumor such as melanoma, head and neck, liver or kidney cancer. Sequenced material: CD4+ or CD8+ T cells sorted from blood, taken in a trial of the OX40 agonist ivuxolimab. The J gene is TRBJ2-1, the V gene TRBV5-6, with D unresolved. CDR3 in amino acids: CASSLALGTAEQFF. The CDR3 nucleotides read TGTGCCAGCAGCTTGGCCTTGGGCACCGCCGAGCAGTTCTTC.